This passage covers 25 T cell receptor beta chains from one sample sequenced in a study of blood T cell repertoires in COVID-19. Only in-frame clones appear in the TCRdb table, and some are missing; sequencing was by immunoSEQ multiplex PCR. The sample has 300,000 to 350,000 clones, approximately 83% seen once; the top ten hold 2.2%. The sequencing sample was made of PBMCs or T cells enriched from blood (not recorded which). All receptors come from a young man who had recovered from COVID-19.

The gene calls are TRBV15 and TRBJ2-3; TRBD1 agrees at 10 bases. Per germline, CDR1 LNHNV and CDR2 YYDKDF (reference sequence). V lost 4 bases and J lost 4; bases outside the gene matches: 5. The CDR3 sequence is 15 residues long. The CDR3 nucleotides read TGTGCCACCAGCACGGGGACAGGGGTTCCAGATACGCAGTATTTT. It is translated as CATSTGTGVPDTQYF.

The V and J genes are TRBV10-3 and TRBJ1-6, with D perhaps matching TRBD1 (6 bases). Deletions cut 3 bases from V and 7 bases from J, with 10 bases between. The CDR3 is 14 amino acids. Per germline, CDR1 ENHRY and CDR2 SYGVKD. The CDR3 DNA is TGTGCCATCAGTGATAGGGGGATGAATTCACCCCTCCACTTT. Translating it yields CAISDRGMNSPLHF.

The rearrangement uses TRBV4-1 and TRBJ2-3; perhaps TRBD1 as D (6 bases). CDR1 MGHRA and CDR2 YSYEKL come from the germline V gene. There are 16 residues in the CDR3. V was clipped by 0 bases and J by 6 bases, with 16 bases between them. The CDR3 spells CASSQELGAPRDTQYF. The CDR3 DNA follows: TGCGCCAGCAGCCAAGAGTTGGGGGCCCCTCGCGATACGCAGTATTTT.

This clone showed up just a few times. The V and J genes are TRBV2 and TRBJ1-2, with TRBD1 identical over 8 bases. V shed 3 bases, J shed 7 bases, and the junction held 4 bases outside the gene matches. Germline CDR1 and CDR2: SNHLY and FYNNEI. This CDR3 spans 13 amino acids. CDR3 sequence: CASSDRQGSGYTF. CDR3 coding DNA: TGTGCCAGCAGTGACCGACAGGGGTCTGGCTACACCTTC.

This sequence joins TRBV29-1 and TRBJ2-2; a weak D match, TRBD2 (7 bases). The ends were cut back, 3 bases at V and 4 bases at J, with 15 bases in the middle. Germline V gene lookup returns CDR1 SQVTM and CDR2 ANQGSEA. The CDR3 spans 15 residues. CDR3 coding DNA: TGCAGCGTTGAGCTTCAGGGGAGGGTCACCGGGGAGCTGTTTTTT. It encodes CSVELQGRVTGELFF.

This clone was picked up one time. This chain links TRBV5-4 with TRBJ2-1, with TRBD2 matching 8 bases. Trimming cost V 4 bases and J 0 bases; bases outside gene matches: 3. The CDR3 runs 15 residues. Per the germline V gene, CDR1 is SGHNT and CDR2 is YYREEE (reference sequence). The CDR3 loop reads CASSRGGSSYNEQFF. The CDR3 nucleotides are TGTGCCAGCAGCCGGGGGGGAAGCTCCTACAATGAGCAGTTCTTC.

DNA of the CDR3: TGCGCCAGCAGCCAAACGATGGCAGGGCCCCAGTACTTC. This gives the protein CASSQTMAGPQYF. The chain is built from TRBV4-3 and TRBJ2-7; D may be TRBD1 (5 bases). Per the germline V gene, CDR1 is LGHNA and CDR2 is YSLEER. The germline V and J ends were trimmed by 2 bases and 10 bases, with 15 bases remaining between them. CDR3 length: 13 residues.

This chain connects TRBV12-3 or TRBV12-4 to TRBJ2-7; D is perhaps TRBD1 (6 bases). V was cut by 4 bases and J by 8 bases, with 12 bases left in between. The CDR3 sequence is 12 residues long. The CDR3: CASSSRQDKQYF. The CDR3, as DNA: TGTGCCAGCAGTTCAAGACAGGACAAGCAGTACTTC.

This chain connects TRBV11-2 to TRBJ1-1; the D is unclear. Trimming left V 1 base short and J 2 bases short, with 11 bases between. This CDR3 region has 15 residues. The germline V gene has CDR1 SGHAT and CDR2 FQNNGV. The CDR3 nucleotides read TGTGCCAGCAGCTTAGTCGCGGGATCTAACACTGAAGCTTTCTTT. Its protein product is CASSLVAGSNTEAFF.

V usage is TRBV29-1 and J usage is TRBJ2-2; 11 bases are shared with TRBD1. V dropped 6 bases and J dropped 3; count of bases not matched to a gene: 3. The germline gives CDR1 SQVTM, CDR2 ANQGSEA. This CDR3 has 14 residues. CDR3 bases: TGCAGCGTGAGGGGACAGGGGGACACCGGGGAGCTGTTTTTT. It is translated as CSVRGQGDTGELFF.

The chain joins TRBV5-4 to TRBJ1-1; D perhaps matches TRBD1 (5 bases). The CDR3 is 15 residues long. The V and J ends lost 4 bases and 0 bases respectively, with 13 bases between them. Germline loops: CDR1 SGHNT, CDR2 YYREEE (reference sequence). CDR3 nucleotides: TGTGCCAGCAGCCGTTCGACAGTCTTGAACACTGAAGCTTTCTTT. This gives the protein CASSRSTVLNTEAFF.

The chain employs TRBV7-3 and TRBJ2-6, with 7 bases lining up with TRBD2. The CDR3 is 18 amino acids. Germline assignment: CDR1 SGHTA and CDR2 FQGTGA. The ends lost 5 bases at V and 0 bases at J; junction bases unmatched: 10. The CDR3 loop reads CASSPRGGGDSGANVLTF. The CDR3 DNA reads TGTGCCAGCAGCCCTAGGGGCGGGGGAGACTCTGGGGCCAACGTCCTGACTTTC.

The chain links TRBV28 to TRBJ1-3; 9 nucleotides line up with TRBD1. Germline assignment: CDR1 MDHEN and CDR2 SYDVKM. The J segment lost 1 base and the V segment lost 6 bases, leaving 7 bases of the junction unmatched. CDR3 length: 16 residues. Written as DNA, the CDR3 is TGTGCCAGCAGGCCCGGGACAGGGTTTTCTGGAAACACCATATATTTT. Translation gives CASRPGTGFSGNTIYF.

This chain connects TRBV19 to TRBJ1-5, with 7 bases lining up with TRBD1. V shed 5 bases and J 6 bases; nucleotides not matched to a gene: 10. The CDR3 consists of 15 residues. Germline values: CDR1 LNHDA, CDR2 SQIVND (reference sequence). This CDR3 is CASSDPGGSRQPQHF. CDR3 DNA: TGTGCCAGTAGTGACCCAGGGGGTTCTCGTCAGCCCCAGCATTTT.

The chain couples TRBV18 to TRBJ1-4; D perhaps matches TRBD1 (6 bases). The CDR3 has 15 residues. V shed 3 bases and J shed 8 bases, with 16 bases lying between them. The germline V gene encodes CDR1 KGHSH and CDR2 LQKENI. This chain's CDR3 is CASSPSRDDREKLFF. The CDR3 nucleotides are TGTGCCAGCTCACCTTCCCGGGACGACAGGGAAAAACTGTTTTTT.

This clone was observed a few times. V is TRBV6-4 and J is TRBJ2-1; 9 positions match TRBD2. CDR1 MRHNA and CDR2 SNTAGT come from the germline V gene. The CDR3 covers 15 residues. Losses at the gene ends were 4 bases for V and 3 bases for J; bases not matched to a gene: 4. CDR3 DNA sequence: TGTGCCAGCAGTGTAGCGGGGGACAACTACAATGAGCAGTTCTTC. Amino acid sequence: CASSVAGDNYNEQFF.

This clone appeared once. This rearrangement joins TRBV19 to TRBJ1-4; weak D call: TRBD1 (6 bases). CDR1 and CDR2 (germline): LNHDA, SQIVND (reference sequence). The V and J ends lost 1 base and 6 bases respectively, with 12 bases between them. This CDR3 contains 15 residues. The CDR3 spells CASSIGGTRDEKLFF. The CDR3 region has the DNA TGTGCCAGTAGTATAGGTGGGACACGGGATGAAAAACTGTTTTTT.

V is TRBV11-2 and J is TRBJ2-7; 9 bases are shared with TRBD1. The CDR3 totals 15 residues. After removal of 2 bases from V and 5 bases from J, the junction contained 7 bases not matched to a gene. Germline V gene lookup returns CDR1 SGHAT and CDR2 FQNNGV. The CDR3: CASSLMGQGGDEQYF. The CDR3 DNA reads TGTGCCAGCAGCTTAATGGGACAGGGCGGAGACGAGCAGTACTTC.

The J gene is TRBJ2-5, the V gene TRBV30, with D possibly TRBD1 on 5 matching bases. V lost 3 bases and J 0 bases, leaving 14 bases between the germline ends. This CDR3 has 15 residues. Germline loops: CDR1 GTSNPN, CDR2 SVGIG (reference sequence). CDR3 protein: CAWRVPSGYQETQYF. The CDR3 DNA reads TGTGCCTGGAGGGTTCCGTCAGGGTACCAAGAGACCCAGTACTTC.

This chain joins TRBV5-4 and TRBJ2-5, with 12 bases lining up with TRBD2. Germline V gives CDR1 SGHNT, CDR2 YYREEE (reference sequence). Trimming cost V 4 bases and J 4 bases; bases outside gene matches: 8. The CDR3 contains 16 residues. The CDR3 nucleotides read TGTGCCAGCAGCGCTGGTGCTAGCGGGGGGGCAGAGACCCAGTACTTC. It translates to CASSAGASGGAETQYF.

The chain recombines TRBV11-2 with TRBJ2-1, with TRBD1 matching over 9 bases. V gave up 5 bases and J gave up 4 bases; unmatched junction bases: 9. Germline lookup yields CDR1 SGHAT and CDR2 FQNNGV. The CDR3 runs 16 residues. The CDR3 spells CASSVRTGQGYNEQFF. CDR3 DNA sequence: TGTGCCAGCAGCGTACGTACGGGACAGGGATACAATGAGCAGTTCTTC.

This clone showed up just once. The CDR3 region is CASRPIRGDTQYF. The DNA of the CDR3 is TGTGCCAGCAGACCTATCAGGGGAGATACGCAGTATTTT. The rearrangement links TRBV6-5 to TRBJ2-3; D may be TRBD1 (6 bases). Trimming pared 6 bases from V and 5 bases from J, leaving 12 bases between. Germline V gene lookup returns CDR1 MNHEY and CDR2 SVGAGI. The CDR3 is 13 residues long.

J is TRBJ1-3 and V is TRBV2; D is ambiguous. Germline V lookup: CDR1 SNHLY, CDR2 FYNNEI. V was shortened by 4 bases and J by 9 bases, with 10 bases between the two germline ends. The CDR3 consists of 12 residues. The CDR3 nucleotides are TGTGCCAGCAGTGTGGCCGATCCCACCATATATTTT. This gives the protein CASSVADPTIYF. Filled out from reference TRBV2 and TRBJ1-3, the complete variable domain reads EPEVTQTPSHQVTQMGQEVILRCVPISNHLYFYWYRQILGQKVEFLVSFYNNEISEKSEIFDDQFSVERPDGSNFTLKIRSTKLEDSAMYFCASSVADPTIYFGEGSWLTVV.

This rearrangement joins TRBV6-5 to TRBJ2-5, with 8 positions matching TRBD1. Germline-derived CDR1 and CDR2 are MNHEY and SVGAGI. V lost 4 bases and J lost 5; bases outside the gene matches: 12. The CDR3 totals 16 residues. CDR3 sequence: CASSLRQGSWSETQYF. Here the CDR3 DNA reads TGTGCCAGCAGTTTGCGACAGGGGAGTTGGTCGGAGACCCAGTACTTC.

CDR3 amino acids: CASSLSGTGQKGGNSPLHF. The CDR3 DNA reads as TGCGCCAGCAGCTTGAGTGGGACAGGTCAAAAAGGAGGTAATTCACCCCTCCACTTT. V and J are TRBV5-1 and TRBJ1-6; 8 bases map to TRBD1. Germline V lookup: CDR1 SGHRS, CDR2 YFSETQ. This CDR3 spans 19 amino acids. Germline trimming cut 1 base from V and 6 bases from J; bases unmatched to any gene: 15.